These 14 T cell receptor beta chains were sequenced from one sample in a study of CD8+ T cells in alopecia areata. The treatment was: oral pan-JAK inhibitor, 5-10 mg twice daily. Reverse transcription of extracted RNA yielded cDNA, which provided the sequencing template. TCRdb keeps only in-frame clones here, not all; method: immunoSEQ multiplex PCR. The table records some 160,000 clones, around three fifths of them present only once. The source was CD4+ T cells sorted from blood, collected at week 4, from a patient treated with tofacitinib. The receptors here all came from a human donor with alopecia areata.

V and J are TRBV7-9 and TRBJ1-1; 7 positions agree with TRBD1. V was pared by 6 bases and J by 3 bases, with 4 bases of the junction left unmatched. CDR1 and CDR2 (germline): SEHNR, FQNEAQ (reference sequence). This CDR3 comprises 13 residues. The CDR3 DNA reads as TGTGCCAGCAGGTTAACAGGGGACACTGAAGCTTTCTTT. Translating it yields CASRLTGDTEAFF.

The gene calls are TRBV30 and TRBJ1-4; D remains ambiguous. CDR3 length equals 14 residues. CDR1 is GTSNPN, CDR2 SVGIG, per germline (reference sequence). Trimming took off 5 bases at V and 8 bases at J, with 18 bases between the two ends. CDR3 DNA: TGTGCCTGGGCCGTCTCTGGGTTTGACGAAAAACTGTTTTTT. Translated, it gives CAWAVSGFDEKLFF.

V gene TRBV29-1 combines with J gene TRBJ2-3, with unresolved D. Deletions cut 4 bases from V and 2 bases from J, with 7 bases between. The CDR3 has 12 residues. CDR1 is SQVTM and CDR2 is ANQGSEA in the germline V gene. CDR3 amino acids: CSVGWPTDTQYF. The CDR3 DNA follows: TGCAGCGTTGGATGGCCCACAGATACGCAGTATTTT.

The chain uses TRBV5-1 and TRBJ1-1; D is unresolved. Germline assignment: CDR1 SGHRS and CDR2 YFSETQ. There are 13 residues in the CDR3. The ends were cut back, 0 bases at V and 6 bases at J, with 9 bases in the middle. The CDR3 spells CASSLDFAAEAFF. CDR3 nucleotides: TGCGCCAGCAGCTTGGATTTTGCAGCTGAAGCTTTCTTT.

CDR3 amino acids: CASSVPGAGEQYF. The CDR3 DNA reads TGCGCCAGCAGTGTTCCCGGGGCTGGGGAGCAGTACTTC. The genes are TRBV5-1 and TRBJ2-7; the D call may be TRBD1 or TRBD2 (5 bases each). The germline V gene has CDR1 SGHRS and CDR2 YFSETQ. CDR3 length: 13 residues. Trimming removed 5 bases at V and 7 bases at J, with 16 bases between.

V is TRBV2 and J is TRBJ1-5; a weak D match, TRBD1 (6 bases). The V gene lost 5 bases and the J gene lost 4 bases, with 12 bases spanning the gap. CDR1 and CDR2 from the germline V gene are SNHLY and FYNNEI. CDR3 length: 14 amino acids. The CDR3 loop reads CASSLQGTNQPQHF. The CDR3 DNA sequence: TGTGCCAGCAGTTTGCAGGGGACGAATCAGCCCCAGCATTTT.

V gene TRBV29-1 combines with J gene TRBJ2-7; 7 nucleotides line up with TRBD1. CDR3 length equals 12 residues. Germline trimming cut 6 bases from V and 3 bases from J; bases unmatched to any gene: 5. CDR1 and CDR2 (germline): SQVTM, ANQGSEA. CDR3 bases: TGCAGCGTCGCTAGGGACAGCTACGAGCAGTACTTC. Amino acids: CSVARDSYEQYF.

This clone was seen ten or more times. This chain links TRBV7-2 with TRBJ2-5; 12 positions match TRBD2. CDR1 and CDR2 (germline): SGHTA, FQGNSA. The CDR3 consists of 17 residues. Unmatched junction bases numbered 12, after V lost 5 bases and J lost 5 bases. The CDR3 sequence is CASSVDLAGGRRETQYF. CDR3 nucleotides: TGTGCCAGCAGCGTAGATCTAGCGGGGGGGCGTCGGGAGACCCAGTACTTC. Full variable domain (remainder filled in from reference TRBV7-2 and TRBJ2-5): GAGVSQSPSNKVTEKGKDVELRCDPISGHTALYWYRQSLGQGLEFLIYFQGNSAPDKSGLPSDRFSAERTGGSVSTLTIQRTQQEDSAVYLCASSVDLAGGRRETQYFGPGTRLLVL.

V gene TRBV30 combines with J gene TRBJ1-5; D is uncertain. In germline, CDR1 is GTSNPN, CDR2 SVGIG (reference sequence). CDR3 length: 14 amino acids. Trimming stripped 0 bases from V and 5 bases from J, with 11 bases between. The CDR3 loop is CAWSVLQRHQPQHF. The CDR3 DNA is TGTGCCTGGAGTGTACTCCAGCGCCATCAGCCCCAGCATTTT.

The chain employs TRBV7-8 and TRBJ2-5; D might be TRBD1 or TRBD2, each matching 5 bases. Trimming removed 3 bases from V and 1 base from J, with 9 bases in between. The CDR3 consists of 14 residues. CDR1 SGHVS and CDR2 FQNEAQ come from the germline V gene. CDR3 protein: CASSFERGQETQYF. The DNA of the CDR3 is TGTGCCAGCAGCTTCGAGAGGGGCCAAGAGACCCAGTACTTC.

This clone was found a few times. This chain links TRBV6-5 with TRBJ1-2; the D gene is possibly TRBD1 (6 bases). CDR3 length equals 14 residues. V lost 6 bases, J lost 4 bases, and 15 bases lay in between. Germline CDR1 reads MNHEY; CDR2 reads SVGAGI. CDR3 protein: CASRQQGLGYGYTF. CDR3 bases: TGTGCCAGCAGGCAACAGGGTTTAGGCTATGGCTACACCTTC.

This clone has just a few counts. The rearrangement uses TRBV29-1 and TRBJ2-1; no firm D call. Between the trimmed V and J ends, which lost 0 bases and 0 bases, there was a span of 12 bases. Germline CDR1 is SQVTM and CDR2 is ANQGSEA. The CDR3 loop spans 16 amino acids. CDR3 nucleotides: TGCAGCGTTGAAGATTCCCGGGCAAGCTCCTACAATGAGCAGTTCTTC. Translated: CSVEDSRASSYNEQFF.

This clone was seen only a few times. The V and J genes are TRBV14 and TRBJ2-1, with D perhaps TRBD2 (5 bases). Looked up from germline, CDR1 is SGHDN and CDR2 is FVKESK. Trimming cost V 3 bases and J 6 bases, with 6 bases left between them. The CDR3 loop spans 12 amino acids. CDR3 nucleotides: TGTGCCAGCAGCCAGGGGAGCAATGAGCAGTTCTTC. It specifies CASSQGSNEQFF. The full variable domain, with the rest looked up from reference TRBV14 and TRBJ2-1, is EAGVTQFPSHSVIEKGQTVTLRCDPISGHDNLYWYRRVMGKEIKFLLHFVKESKQDESGMPNNRFLAERTGGTYSTLKVQPAELEDSGVYFCASSQGSNEQFFGPGTRLTVL.

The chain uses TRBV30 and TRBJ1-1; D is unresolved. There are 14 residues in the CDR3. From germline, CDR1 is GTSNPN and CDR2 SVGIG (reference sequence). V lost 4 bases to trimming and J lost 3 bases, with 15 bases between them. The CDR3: CAWTQDGYYTEAFF. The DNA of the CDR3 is TGTGCCTGGACCCAGGACGGGTACTACACTGAAGCTTTCTTT.